Listed here are 25 T cell receptor beta chains from one sample, sequenced in a study of post-analysis software for immune sequencing data. General study points: Controls showed lower frequencies than patients for several TRBV segments, and TRBV5-6, TRBV5-1 and TRBV20-1 were among these.

Unique molecular identifiers had been added to the TCR beta cDNA libraries. TCRdb reprocessed the PCR reads via MiXCR and lists one record per CDR3 protein. The sample includes about 680,000 distinct CDR3 sequences, 59% of them seen just once. Their antigens are not known. Specimen: blood. The receptor set was obtained from a girl aged 2-10 years with multiple sclerosis.

Remarks on this clonotype: At one of its ends the junction is not consistent with the germline gene, which may arise from a read error. The genes are TRBV9 and TRBJ2-7; D is undetermined. The DNA end favors TRBJ2-5, so the J call may be wrong. The CDR3 extends over 16 amino acids. Looked up from germline, CDR1 is SGDLS and CDR2 is YYNGEE. CDR3 nucleotide sequence: TGTGCCAGCAGCGTACGCTTCAACATGGACCAGGAGACCCAGTACTTC. Protein: CASSVRFNMDQETQYF.

The sample holds a few counts of this clonotype. The chain carries TRBV7-6 and TRBJ2-7; possibly TRBD2 for D (6 bases). The J call may be mistaken, given a closer DNA end match to TRBJ2-5. This CDR3 comprises 16 residues. The germline V gene has CDR1 SGHVS and CDR2 FNYEAQ. CDR3 residues: CASSLGGEVGVKTQYF. DNA for the CDR3: TGTGCCAGCAGCTTAGGCGGGGAAGTAGGGGTCAAGACCCAGTACTTC.

The chain employs TRBV7-2 and TRBJ2-5; D unresolved. V gave up 3 bases and J gave up 4 bases, with 9 bases separating them. The CDR3 has 13 residues. The germline V gene has CDR1 SGHTA and CDR2 FQGNSA. The CDR3 sequence: CASSFRRVETQYF. The CDR3 nucleotides are TGTGCCAGCAGCTTCCGAAGGGTAGAGACCCAGTACTTC. The variable domain in full, completed from reference TRBV7-2 and TRBJ2-5, reads GAGVSQSPSNKVTEKGKDVELRCDPISGHTALYWYRQSLGQGLEFLIYFQGNSAPDKSGLPSDRFSAERTGGSVSTLTIQRTQQEDSAVYLCASSFRRVETQYFGPGTRLLVL.

This clonotype was detected a few times. This chain connects TRBV10-2 to TRBJ1-4; D gene uncertain. CDR3 length: 16 amino acids. Germline CDR1 reads WSHSY; CDR2 reads SAAADI. V was trimmed by 6 bases and J by 0 bases, leaving 14 bases between them. In DNA, the CDR3 is TGCGCCAGCAGGGCCGGGCTGGGGACAACTAATGAAAAACTGTTTTTT. Translating gives CASRAGLGTTNEKLFF.

V gene TRBV10-1 combines with J gene TRBJ2-5; TRBD2 is a possible D gene (5 bases). Germline-derived CDR1 and CDR2 are WNHNN and SYGVQD (reference sequence). This CDR3 contains 14 residues. V lost 2 bases to trimming and J lost 2 bases, with 9 bases between them. The CDR3 DNA sequence: TGCGCCAGCAGTGAGAACGGCGGGCAAGAGACCCAGTACTTC. It yields the protein CASSENGGQETQYF.

In regard to this clonotype: The junction and the germline gene differ at one end; a read error may be behind it. This chain connects TRBV6-6 to TRBJ1-2, with a possible D match to TRBD1 (5 bases). This CDR3 comprises 16 residues. Germline assignment: CDR1 MNHNY and CDR2 SVGAGI (reference sequence). As DNA, the CDR3 is TGTGCCAGCAGTTACTCGAGGGGCAGACTTAACTATGACTACACCTTC. Translation: CASSYSRGRLNYDYTF.

This clonotype was counted once. The J gene is TRBJ2-5, the V gene TRBV6-1, with TRBD2 as a possible D gene (5 bases). The J call may be incorrect, as the DNA end agrees better with TRBJ2-7. Germline V gene lookup returns CDR1 MNHNS and CDR2 SASEGT. CDR3 size: 12 residues. CDR3 DNA: TGTGCCAGCGAGGAGCGGAGCTACGAGCAGTACTTC. Translation: CASEERSYEQYF.

The chain uses TRBV4-1 and TRBJ1-2; the D gene is possibly TRBD1 (5 bases). CDR1 and CDR2 (germline): MGHRA, YSYEKL. The CDR3 has 15 residues. V shed 1 base and J shed 2 bases, with 11 bases lying between them. CDR3 sequence reads: CASSQGAGLNYGYTF. The CDR3 DNA reads as TGCGCCAGCAGCCAAGGGGCAGGGTTAAACTATGGCTACACCTTC.

The chain couples TRBV6-5 to TRBJ1-1; 8 nucleotides line up with TRBD1. There are 15 residues in the CDR3. CDR1 MNHEY and CDR2 SVGAGI come from the germline V gene. V was clipped by 5 bases and J by 2 bases; unmatched bases: 7. CDR3 loop: CASSLAGGRNTEAFF. In DNA, the CDR3 is TGTGCCAGCAGTCTCGCAGGGGGCAGAAACACTGAAGCTTTCTTT.

Remarks on this clonotype: A junction end diverges from the germline sequence, so it may reflect a read error. This chain links TRBV2 with TRBJ1-1; a weak D match, TRBD1 (5 bases). The CDR3 runs 13 residues. Germline values: CDR1 SNHLY, CDR2 FYNNEI. The CDR3 region has the DNA TGTGCCAGCCCACGACAGATGAACACTGGAGCTTTCTTT. Translated: CASPRQMNTGAFF.

The chain couples TRBV10-3 to TRBJ2-3; tentatively, D is TRBD2 (6 bases). Trimming removed 3 bases from V and 3 bases from J, with 10 bases in between. CDR3 size: 14 residues. Germline V gene data show CDR1 as ENHRY and CDR2 as SYGVKD. The CDR3: CAISEGLATDTQYF. The CDR3 bases are TGTGCCATCAGTGAAGGTCTAGCGACAGATACGCAGTATTTT.

This clonotype was seen only once. The chain recombines TRBV29-1 with TRBJ2-1; D unclear. Trimming removed 7 bases at V and 8 bases at J, with 3 bases between. The CDR3 covers 8 residues. Per germline, CDR1 SQVTM and CDR2 ANQGSEA. The DNA of the CDR3 is TGCAGCGCAGATGAGCAGTTCTTC. This codes for CSADEQFF.

This chain connects TRBV3-1 to TRBJ2-5; TRBD2 agrees at 15 bases. This CDR3 region has 17 residues. Per the germline V gene, CDR1 is LGHDT and CDR2 is YNNKEL (reference sequence). Trimming at V came to 1 base and at J to 5 bases, leaving 5 bases not matched to a gene. The DNA for the CDR3 is TGTGCCAGCAGCCAAGGAGGGACTAGCGGGAGGAGGGAGACCCAGTACTTC. Translation gives CASSQGGTSGRRETQYF.

The rearrangement links TRBV5-1 to TRBJ2-1; 8 positions agree with TRBD1. Germline V gene sequence: CDR1 SGHRS, CDR2 YFSETQ. The CDR3 extends over 15 amino acids. V shed 0 bases, J shed 4 bases, and the junction held 3 bases outside the gene matches. The CDR3 DNA reads as TGCGCCAGCAGCTTGGGACAGGGGTTTTACAATGAGCAGTTCTTC. Protein: CASSLGQGFYNEQFF.

This clonotype was observed a handful of times. The rearrangement joins TRBV10-3 to TRBJ2-7; tentatively, D is TRBD2 (5 bases). V lost 7 bases and J lost 6, with 19 bases in between. The CDR3 loop spans 14 amino acids. Germline V gene lookup returns CDR1 ENHRY and CDR2 SYGVKD. CDR3: CAINGEPPSVEQYF. The CDR3 bases are TGTGCCATCAATGGGGAGCCGCCCTCCGTCGAGCAGTACTTC.

The genes are TRBV6-1 and TRBJ2-2, with 7 bases fitting TRBD1. Germline V gene sequence: CDR1 MNHNS, CDR2 SASEGT. With 0 bases clipped from V and 3 bases from J, the junction kept 4 bases outside the gene matches. CDR3 size: 16 residues. CDR3 nucleotides: TGTGCCAGCAGTGAAGCGGGGACAGCCGACACCGGGGAGCTGTTTTTT. This translates into CASSEAGTADTGELFF.

The chain joins TRBV20-1 to TRBJ1-1, with 8 bases identical to TRBD1. The CDR3 has 14 residues. Germline V gene sequence: CDR1 DFQATT, CDR2 SNEGSKA (reference sequence). After removal of 2 bases from V and 1 base from J, the junction contained 3 bases not matched to a gene. The CDR3 DNA is TGCAGTGCTAGAACTACAGGGGGGAACACTGAAGCTTTCTTT. It encodes CSARTTGGNTEAFF.

With respect to this clonotype: At one end the junction does not follow the germline gene, possibly because of a read error. The chain recombines TRBV27 with TRBJ2-5; 8 bases are a match to TRBD1. The J call is in doubt because the DNA end fits TRBJ2-7 better. CDR3 length equals 14 residues. Looked up from germline, CDR1 is MNHEY and CDR2 is SMNVEV (reference sequence). The CDR3 DNA is TGTGCCTGCAGTCTCTGGACAGGGAACGGCGAGCAGTACTTC. Translating it yields CACSLWTGNGEQYF.

V is TRBV3-1 and J is TRBJ2-7; D is perhaps TRBD2 (5 bases). The end of the DNA is better explained by TRBJ2-5, so the J call may be wrong. CDR3 length: 12 residues. Germline CDR1 and CDR2: LGHDT and YNNKEL (reference sequence). The CDR3 DNA reads TGTGCCAGCAGCAAGGGAGAAAAGACCCAGTACTTC. It codes for CASSKGEKTQYF.

The chain employs TRBV6-5 and TRBJ1-2, with 7 bases aligning to TRBD1. The CDR3 extends over 14 amino acids. The germline CDR1 and CDR2 sequences are MNHEY and SVGAGI. V shed 2 bases and J 5 bases; nucleotides not matched to a gene: 5. The CDR3 DNA is TGTGCCAGCAGTTACCGGGACAGCCTTTATGGCTACACCTTC. Translated: CASSYRDSLYGYTF.

The chain links TRBV9 to TRBJ1-1; tentatively, D is TRBD1 (5 bases). The V end lost 3 bases, the J end lost 0 bases, and 12 bases lay between the germline ends. The CDR3 is made up of 15 amino acids. CDR1 is SGDLS and CDR2 is YYNGEE in the germline V gene. The CDR3 DNA follows: TGTGCCAGCAGCGGTCATCCAGGGATGAACACTGAAGCTTTCTTT. Protein: CASSGHPGMNTEAFF.

This clonotype showed up just a few times. The chain uses TRBV10-3 and TRBJ2-1, with 8 bases lining up with TRBD2. The CDR3 spans 16 residues. V lost 5 bases and J lost 7; bases outside the gene matches: 13. CDR1 and CDR2 (germline): ENHRY, SYGVKD. The DNA of the CDR3 is TGTGCCATCAGTCCCGCCTCGGGGGGGCCTTATAATGAGCAGTTCTTC. Its protein product is CAISPASGGPYNEQFF.

This rearrangement joins TRBV4-3 to TRBJ2-1; 7 nucleotides match TRBD2. CDR1 is LGHNA, CDR2 YSLEER, per germline. Trimming at V came to 0 bases and at J to 0 bases, leaving 8 bases not matched to a gene. The CDR3 has 18 residues. In DNA form, the CDR3 reads TGCGCCAGCAGCCAAGAGAGTTGGCGGGGGAGCTCCTACAATGAGCAGTTCTTC. Amino acid sequence: CASSQESWRGSSYNEQFF.

This chain uses TRBV5-5 with TRBJ2-2; weak D call: TRBD2 (5 bases). Trimming left V 0 bases short and J 5 bases short, with 14 bases between. Germline V gives CDR1 SGHKS, CDR2 YYEKEE (reference sequence). The CDR3 has 16 residues. CDR3 sequence: CASSLVGEKRTGELFF. Written as DNA, the CDR3 is TGTGCCAGCAGCTTGGTTGGGGAGAAACGTACCGGGGAGCTGTTTTTT.

Only one count was recorded for this clonotype. The chain is built from TRBV6-5 and TRBJ1-4, with 9 bases identical to TRBD1. The CDR3 contains 15 residues. Germline V CDR1 and CDR2: MNHEY, SVGAGI. V lost 10 bases and J lost 0; bases outside the gene matches: 6. CDR3 nucleotides: TGTGCCACCAAGGGACAGGGAGCAACTAATGAAAAACTGTTTTTT. Its protein product is CATKGQGATNEKLFF.